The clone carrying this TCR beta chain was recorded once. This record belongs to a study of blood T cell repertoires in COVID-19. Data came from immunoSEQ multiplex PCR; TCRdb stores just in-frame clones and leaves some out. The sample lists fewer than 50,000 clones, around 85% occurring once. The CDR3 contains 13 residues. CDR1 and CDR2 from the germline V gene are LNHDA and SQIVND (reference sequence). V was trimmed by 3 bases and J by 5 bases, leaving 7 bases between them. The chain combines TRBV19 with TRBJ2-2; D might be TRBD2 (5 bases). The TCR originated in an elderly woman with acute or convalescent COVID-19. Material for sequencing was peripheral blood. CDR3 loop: CASSMRTTGELFF. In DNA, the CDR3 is TGTGCCAGTAGTATGAGGACTACCGGGGAGCTGTTTTTT.